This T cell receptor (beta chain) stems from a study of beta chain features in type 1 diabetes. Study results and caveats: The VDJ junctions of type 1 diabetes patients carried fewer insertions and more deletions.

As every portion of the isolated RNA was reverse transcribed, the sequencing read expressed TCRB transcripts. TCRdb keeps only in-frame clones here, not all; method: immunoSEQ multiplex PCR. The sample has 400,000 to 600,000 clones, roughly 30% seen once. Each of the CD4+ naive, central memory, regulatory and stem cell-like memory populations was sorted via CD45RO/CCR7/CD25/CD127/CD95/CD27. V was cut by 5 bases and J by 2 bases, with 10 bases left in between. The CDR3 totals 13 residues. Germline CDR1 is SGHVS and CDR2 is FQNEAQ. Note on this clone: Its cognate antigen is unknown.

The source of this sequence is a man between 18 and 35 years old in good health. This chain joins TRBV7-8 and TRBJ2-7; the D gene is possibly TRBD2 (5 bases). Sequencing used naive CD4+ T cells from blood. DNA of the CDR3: TGTGCCAGCAGCACCGGGATTACCTACGAGCAGTACTTC. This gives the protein CASSTGITYEQYF. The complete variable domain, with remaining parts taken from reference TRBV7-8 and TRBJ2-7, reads GAGVSQSPRYKVAKRGQDVALRCDPISGHVSLFWYQQALGQGPEFLTYFQNEAQLDKSGLPSDRFFAERPEGSVSTLKIQRTQQEDSAVYLCASSTGITYEQYFGPGTRLTVT.